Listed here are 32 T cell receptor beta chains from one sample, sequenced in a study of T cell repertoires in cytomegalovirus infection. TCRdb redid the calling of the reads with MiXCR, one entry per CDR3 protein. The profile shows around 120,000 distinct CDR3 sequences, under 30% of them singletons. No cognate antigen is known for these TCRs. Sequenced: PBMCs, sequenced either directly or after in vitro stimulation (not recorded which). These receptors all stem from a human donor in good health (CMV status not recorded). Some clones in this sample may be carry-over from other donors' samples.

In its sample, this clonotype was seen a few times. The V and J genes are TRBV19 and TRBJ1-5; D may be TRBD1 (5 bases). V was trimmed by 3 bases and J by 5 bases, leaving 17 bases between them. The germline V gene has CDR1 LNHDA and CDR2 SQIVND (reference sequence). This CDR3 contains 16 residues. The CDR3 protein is CASSMTSRVEHQPQHF. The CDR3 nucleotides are TGTGCCAGTAGTATGACCTCCAGGGTTGAACATCAGCCCCAGCATTTT.

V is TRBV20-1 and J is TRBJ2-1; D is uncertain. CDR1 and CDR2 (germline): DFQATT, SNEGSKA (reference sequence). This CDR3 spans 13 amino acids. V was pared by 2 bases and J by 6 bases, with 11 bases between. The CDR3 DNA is TGCAGTGCTAGACCAACTACGGGCAATGAGCAGTTCTTC. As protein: CSARPTTGNEQFF.

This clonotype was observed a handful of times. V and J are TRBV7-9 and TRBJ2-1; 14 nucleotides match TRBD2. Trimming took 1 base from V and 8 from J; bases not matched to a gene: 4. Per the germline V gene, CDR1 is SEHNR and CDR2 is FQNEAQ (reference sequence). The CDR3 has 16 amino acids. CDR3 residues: CASSLGTSGRTDEQFF. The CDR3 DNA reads TGTGCCAGCAGCTTAGGGACTAGCGGGAGGACGGATGAGCAGTTCTTC.

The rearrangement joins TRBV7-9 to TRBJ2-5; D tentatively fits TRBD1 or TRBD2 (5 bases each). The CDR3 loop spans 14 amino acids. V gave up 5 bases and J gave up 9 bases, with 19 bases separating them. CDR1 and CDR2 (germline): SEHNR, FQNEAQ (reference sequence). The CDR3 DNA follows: TGTGCCAGCAGCCCCGCCGGGGCTGGTTCGGCCCAGTACTTC. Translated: CASSPAGAGSAQYF.

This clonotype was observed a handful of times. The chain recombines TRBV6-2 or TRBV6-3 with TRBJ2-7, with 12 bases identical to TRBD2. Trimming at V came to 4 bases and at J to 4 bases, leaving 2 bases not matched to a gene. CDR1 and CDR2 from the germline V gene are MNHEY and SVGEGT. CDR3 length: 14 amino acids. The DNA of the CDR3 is TGTGCCAGCAGTTCGGGACTAGCGGGTTACGAGCAGTACTTC. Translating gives CASSSGLAGYEQYF.

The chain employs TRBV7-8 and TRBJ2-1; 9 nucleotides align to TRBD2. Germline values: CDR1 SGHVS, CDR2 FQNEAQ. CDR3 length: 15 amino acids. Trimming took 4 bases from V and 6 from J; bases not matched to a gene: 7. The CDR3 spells CASSSRGLARNEQFF. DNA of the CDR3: TGTGCCAGCAGCTCTAGAGGACTAGCGCGCAATGAGCAGTTCTTC.

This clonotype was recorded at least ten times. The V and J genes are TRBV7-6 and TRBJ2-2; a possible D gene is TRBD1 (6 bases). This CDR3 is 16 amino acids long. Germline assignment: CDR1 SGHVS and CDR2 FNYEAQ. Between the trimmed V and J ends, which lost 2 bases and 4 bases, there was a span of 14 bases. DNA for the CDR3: TGTGCCAGCAGCTTAACCGGACAGCCAAGCACCGGGGAGCTGTTTTTT. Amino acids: CASSLTGQPSTGELFF.

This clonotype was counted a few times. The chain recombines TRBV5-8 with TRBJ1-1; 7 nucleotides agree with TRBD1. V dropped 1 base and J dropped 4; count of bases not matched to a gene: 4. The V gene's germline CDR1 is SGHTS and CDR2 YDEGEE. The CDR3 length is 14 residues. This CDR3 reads CASSLYQGVTEAFF. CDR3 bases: TGTGCCAGCAGCTTGTATCAGGGGGTCACTGAAGCTTTCTTT.

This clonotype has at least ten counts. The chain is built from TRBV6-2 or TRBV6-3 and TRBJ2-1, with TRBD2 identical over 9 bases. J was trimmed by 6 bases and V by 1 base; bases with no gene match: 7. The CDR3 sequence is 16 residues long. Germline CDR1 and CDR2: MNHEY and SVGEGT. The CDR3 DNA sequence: TGTGCCAGCAGTTACTGGGCGGGAGGGCCTCCCAATGAGCAGTTCTTC. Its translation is CASSYWAGGPPNEQFF.

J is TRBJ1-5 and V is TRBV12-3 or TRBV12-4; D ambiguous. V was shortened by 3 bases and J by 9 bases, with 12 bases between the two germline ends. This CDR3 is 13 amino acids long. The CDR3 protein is CASSFLGLTPQHF. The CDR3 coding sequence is TGTGCCAGCAGTTTCCTGGGCCTAACGCCCCAGCATTTT.

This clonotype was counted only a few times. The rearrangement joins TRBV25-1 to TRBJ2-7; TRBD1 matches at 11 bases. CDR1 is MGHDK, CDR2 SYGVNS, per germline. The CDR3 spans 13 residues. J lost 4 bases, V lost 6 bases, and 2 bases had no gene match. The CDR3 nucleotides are TGTGCCAGCAGACGGGACAGGGGGTACGAGCAGTACTTC. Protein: CASRRDRGYEQYF.

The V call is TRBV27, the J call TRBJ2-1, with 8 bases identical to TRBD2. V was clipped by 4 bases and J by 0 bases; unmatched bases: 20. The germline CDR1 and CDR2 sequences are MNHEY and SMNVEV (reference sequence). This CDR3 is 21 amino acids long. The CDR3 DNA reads TGTGCCAGCAGTTCAGCCAAAAATCAACCCCCTGCGGGGGGCTCCTACAATGAGCAGTTCTTC. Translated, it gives CASSSAKNQPPAGGSYNEQFF.

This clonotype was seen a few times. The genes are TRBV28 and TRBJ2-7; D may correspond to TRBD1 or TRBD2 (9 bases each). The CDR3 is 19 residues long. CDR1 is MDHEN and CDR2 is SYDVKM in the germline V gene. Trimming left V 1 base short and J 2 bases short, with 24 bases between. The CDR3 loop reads CASSLYRGLGASGAYEQYF. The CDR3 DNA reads TGTGCCAGCAGTTTATACAGGGGGCTTGGGGCTAGCGGGGCCTACGAGCAGTACTTC.

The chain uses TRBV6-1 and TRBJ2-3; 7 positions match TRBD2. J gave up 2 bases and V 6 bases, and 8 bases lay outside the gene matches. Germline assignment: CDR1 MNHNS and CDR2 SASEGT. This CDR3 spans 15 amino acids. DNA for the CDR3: TGTGCCAGCAGCACCGGGACTACCACCACAGATACGCAGTATTTT. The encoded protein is CASSTGTTTTDTQYF.

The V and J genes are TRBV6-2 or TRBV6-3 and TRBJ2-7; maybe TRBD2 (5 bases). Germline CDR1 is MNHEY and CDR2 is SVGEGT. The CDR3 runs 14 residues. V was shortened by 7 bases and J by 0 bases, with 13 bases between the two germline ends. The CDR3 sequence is CASTEGRLSYEQYV. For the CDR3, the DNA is TGTGCCAGCACCGAGGGCCGCCTCTCCTACGAGCAGTACGTC.

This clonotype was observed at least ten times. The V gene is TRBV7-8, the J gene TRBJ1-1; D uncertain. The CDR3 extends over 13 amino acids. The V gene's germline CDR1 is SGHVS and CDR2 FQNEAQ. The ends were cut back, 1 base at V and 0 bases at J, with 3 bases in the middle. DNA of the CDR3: TGTGCCAGCAGCTTAGAACTGAACACTGAAGCTTTCTTT. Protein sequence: CASSLELNTEAFF.

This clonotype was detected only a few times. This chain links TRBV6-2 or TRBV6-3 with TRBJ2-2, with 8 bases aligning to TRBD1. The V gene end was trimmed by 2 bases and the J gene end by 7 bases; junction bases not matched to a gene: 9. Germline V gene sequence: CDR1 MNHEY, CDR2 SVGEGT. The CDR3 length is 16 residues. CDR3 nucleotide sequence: TGTGCCAGCAGTTACGCGACAGGGGTAACAAGCGGGGAGCTGTTTTTT. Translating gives CASSYATGVTSGELFF.

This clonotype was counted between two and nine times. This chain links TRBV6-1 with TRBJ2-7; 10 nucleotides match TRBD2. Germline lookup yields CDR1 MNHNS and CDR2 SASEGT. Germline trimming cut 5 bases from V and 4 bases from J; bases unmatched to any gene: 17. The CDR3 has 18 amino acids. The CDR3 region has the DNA TGTGCCAGCAGTTACCGGGTTATGAGCGGGAGGGCCTCTTACGAGCAGTACTTC. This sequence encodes CASSYRVMSGRASYEQYF.

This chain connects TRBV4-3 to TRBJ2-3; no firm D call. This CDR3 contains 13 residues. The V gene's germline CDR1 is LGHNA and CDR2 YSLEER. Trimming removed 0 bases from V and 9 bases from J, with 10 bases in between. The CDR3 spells CASSQDRVWTQYF. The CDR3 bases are TGCGCCAGCAGCCAAGATCGGGTGTGGACGCAGTATTTT.

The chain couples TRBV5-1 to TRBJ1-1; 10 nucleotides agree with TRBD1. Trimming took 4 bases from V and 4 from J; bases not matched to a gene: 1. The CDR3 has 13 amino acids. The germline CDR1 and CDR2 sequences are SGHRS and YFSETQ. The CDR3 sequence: CASSRTGGTEAFF. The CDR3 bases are TGCGCCAGCAGCCGGACAGGGGGCACTGAAGCTTTCTTT.

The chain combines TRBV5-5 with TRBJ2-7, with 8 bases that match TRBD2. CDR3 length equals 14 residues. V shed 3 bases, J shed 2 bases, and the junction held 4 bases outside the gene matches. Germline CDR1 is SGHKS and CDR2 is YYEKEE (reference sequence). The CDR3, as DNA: TGTGCCAGCAGCTATACTAGCGGAACCTACGAGCAGTACGTC. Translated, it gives CASSYTSGTYEQYV.

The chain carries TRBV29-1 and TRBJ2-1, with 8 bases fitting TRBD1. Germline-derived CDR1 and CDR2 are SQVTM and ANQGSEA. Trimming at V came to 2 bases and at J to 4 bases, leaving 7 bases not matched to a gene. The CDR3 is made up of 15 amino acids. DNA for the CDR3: TGCAGCGTTGAACCCACTGGGACAGGATACAATGAGCAGTTCTTC. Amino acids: CSVEPTGTGYNEQFF.

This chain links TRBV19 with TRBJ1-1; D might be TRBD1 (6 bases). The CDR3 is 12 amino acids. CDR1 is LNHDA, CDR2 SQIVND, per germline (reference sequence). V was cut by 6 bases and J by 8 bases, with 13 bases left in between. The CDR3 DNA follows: TGTGCCAGTAGCCCCGGGACAACCGAAGCTTTCTTT. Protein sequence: CASSPGTTEAFF.

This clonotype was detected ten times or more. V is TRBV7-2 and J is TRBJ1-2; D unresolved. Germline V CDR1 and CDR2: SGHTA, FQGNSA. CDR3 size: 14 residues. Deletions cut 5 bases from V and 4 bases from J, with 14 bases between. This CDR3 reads CASSLLQASYGYTF. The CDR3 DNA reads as TGTGCCAGCAGCCTCCTGCAAGCTTCCTATGGCTACACCTTC.

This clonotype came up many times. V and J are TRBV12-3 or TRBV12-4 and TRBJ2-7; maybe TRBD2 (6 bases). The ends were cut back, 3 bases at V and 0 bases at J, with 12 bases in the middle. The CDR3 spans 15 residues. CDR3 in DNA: TGTGCCAGCAGTTTTCCGGCGGGGAGCTCCTACGAGCAGTACTTC. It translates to CASSFPAGSSYEQYF.

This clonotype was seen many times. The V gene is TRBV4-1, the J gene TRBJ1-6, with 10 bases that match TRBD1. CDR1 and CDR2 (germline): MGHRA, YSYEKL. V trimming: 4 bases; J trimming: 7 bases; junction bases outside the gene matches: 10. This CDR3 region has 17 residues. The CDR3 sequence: CASSPDRGRSKNSPLHF. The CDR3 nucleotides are TGCGCCAGCAGCCCCGACAGGGGGCGATCGAAAAATTCACCCCTCCACTTT.

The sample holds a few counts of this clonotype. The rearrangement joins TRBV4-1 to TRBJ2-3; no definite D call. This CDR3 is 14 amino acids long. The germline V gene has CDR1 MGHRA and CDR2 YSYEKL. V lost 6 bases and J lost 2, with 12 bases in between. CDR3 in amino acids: CASRPGRPTDTQYF. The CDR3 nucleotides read TGCGCCAGCAGGCCCGGCAGGCCCACAGATACGCAGTATTTT.

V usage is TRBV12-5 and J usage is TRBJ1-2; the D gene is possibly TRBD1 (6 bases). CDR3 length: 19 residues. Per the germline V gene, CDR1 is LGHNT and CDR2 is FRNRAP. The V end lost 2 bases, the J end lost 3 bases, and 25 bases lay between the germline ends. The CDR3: CASGLSLRQDGSGHYGYTF. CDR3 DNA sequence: TGTGCTAGTGGTTTGAGCTTACGACAGGACGGCAGCGGGCACTATGGCTACACCTTC.

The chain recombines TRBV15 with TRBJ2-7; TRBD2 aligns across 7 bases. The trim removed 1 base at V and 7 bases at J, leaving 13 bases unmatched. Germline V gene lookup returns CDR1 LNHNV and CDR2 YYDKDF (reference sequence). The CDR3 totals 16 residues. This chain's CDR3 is CATSRGRTTRAGEQYF. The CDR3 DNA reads TGTGCCACCAGCAGAGGTAGGACTACCAGAGCGGGGGAGCAGTACTTC. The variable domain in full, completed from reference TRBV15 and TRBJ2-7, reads DAMVIQNPRYQVTQFGKPVTLSCSQTLNHNVMYWYQQKSSQAPKLLFHYYDKDFNNEADTPDNFQSRRPNTSFCFLDIRSPGLGDTAMYLCATSRGRTTRAGEQYFGPGTRLTVT.

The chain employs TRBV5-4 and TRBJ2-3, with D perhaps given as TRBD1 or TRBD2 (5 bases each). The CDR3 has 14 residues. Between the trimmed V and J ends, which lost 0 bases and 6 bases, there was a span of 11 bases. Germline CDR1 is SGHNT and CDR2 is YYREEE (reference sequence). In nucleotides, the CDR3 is TGTGCCAGCAGCTTGGTCCCGGGGCGGGATACGCAGTATTTT. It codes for CASSLVPGRDTQYF.

For the CDR3, the DNA is TGTGCCAGCAGAAGCGATGGAGGCCATGGCTACACCTTC. Its translation is CASRSDGGHGYTF. The chain has TRBV7-9 and TRBJ1-2; no reliable D call. The CDR3 covers 13 residues. V lost 6 bases and J lost 6, with 14 bases in between. Germline V lookup: CDR1 SEHNR, CDR2 FQNEAQ (reference sequence).

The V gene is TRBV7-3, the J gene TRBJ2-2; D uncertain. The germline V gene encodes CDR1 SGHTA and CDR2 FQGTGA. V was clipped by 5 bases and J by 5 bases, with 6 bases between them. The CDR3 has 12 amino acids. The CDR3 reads CASSPETGELFF. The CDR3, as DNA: TGTGCCAGCAGCCCAGAAACCGGGGAGCTGTTTTTT.